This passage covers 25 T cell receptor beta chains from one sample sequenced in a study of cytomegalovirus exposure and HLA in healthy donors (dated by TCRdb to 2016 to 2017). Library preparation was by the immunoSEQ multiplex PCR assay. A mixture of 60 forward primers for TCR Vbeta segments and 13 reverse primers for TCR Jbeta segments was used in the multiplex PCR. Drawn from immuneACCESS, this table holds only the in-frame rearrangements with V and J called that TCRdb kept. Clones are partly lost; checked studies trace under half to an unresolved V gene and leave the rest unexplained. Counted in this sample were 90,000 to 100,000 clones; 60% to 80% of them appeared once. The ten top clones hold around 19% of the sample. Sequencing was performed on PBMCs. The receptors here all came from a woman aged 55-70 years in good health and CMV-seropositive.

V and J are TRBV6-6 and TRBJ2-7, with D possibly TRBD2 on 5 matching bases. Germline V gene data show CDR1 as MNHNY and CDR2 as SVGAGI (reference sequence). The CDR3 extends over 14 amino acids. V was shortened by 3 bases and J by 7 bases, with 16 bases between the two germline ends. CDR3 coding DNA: TGTGCCAGCAGTTATTCGGGGAGCCCCTCAGAGCAGTACTTC. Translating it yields CASSYSGSPSEQYF.

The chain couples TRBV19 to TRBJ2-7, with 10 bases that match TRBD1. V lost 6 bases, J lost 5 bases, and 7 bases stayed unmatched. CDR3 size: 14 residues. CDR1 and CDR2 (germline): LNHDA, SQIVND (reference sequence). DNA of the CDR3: TGTGCCAGTAGCCCGACCGGGACAGGGGACGAGCAGTACTTC. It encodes CASSPTGTGDEQYF.

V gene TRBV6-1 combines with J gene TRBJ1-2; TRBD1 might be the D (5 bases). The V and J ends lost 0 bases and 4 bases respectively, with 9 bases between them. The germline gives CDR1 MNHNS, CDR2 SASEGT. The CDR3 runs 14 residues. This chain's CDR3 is CASSEAGALYGYTF. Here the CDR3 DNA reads TGTGCCAGCAGTGAAGCAGGGGCCCTCTATGGCTACACCTTC.

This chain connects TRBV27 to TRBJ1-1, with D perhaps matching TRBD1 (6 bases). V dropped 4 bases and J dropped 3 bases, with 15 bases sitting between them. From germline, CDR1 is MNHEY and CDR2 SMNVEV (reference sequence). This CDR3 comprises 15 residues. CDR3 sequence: CASSSQGGGDTEAFF. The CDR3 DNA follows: TGTGCCAGCAGTTCCCAAGGGGGTGGGGACACTGAAGCTTTCTTT.

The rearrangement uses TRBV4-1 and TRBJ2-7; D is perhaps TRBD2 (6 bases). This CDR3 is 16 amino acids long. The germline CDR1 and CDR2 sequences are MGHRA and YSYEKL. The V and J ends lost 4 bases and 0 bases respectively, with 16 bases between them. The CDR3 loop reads CASSPGDFRSSYEQYF. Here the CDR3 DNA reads TGCGCCAGCAGCCCGGGGGATTTCAGGAGCTCCTACGAGCAGTACTTC.

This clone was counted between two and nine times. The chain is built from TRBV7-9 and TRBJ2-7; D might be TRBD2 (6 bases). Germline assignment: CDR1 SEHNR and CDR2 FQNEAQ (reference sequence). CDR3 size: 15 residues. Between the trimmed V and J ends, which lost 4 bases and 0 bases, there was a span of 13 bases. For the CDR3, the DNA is TGTGCCAGCAGCTCGACGGACGGGAGCTCCTACGAGCAGTACTTC. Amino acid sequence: CASSSTDGSSYEQYF.

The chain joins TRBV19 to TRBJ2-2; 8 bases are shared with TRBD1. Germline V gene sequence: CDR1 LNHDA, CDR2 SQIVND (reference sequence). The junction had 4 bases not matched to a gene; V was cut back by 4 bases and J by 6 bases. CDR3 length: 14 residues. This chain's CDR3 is CASSRDRFAGELFF. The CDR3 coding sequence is TGTGCCAGTAGTAGGGACAGGTTTGCCGGGGAGCTGTTTTTT. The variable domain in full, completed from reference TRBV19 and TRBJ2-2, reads DGGITQSPKYLFRKEGQNVTLSCEQNLNHDAMYWYRQDPGQGLRLIYYSQIVNDFQKGDIAEGYSVSREKKESFPLTVTSAQKNPTAFYLCASSRDRFAGELFFGEGSRLTVL.

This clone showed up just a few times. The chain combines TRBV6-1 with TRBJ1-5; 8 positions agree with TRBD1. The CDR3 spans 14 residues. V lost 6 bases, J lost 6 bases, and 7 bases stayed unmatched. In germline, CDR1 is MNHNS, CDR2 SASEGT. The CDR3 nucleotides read TGTGCCAGCAGGGAGACAGGGGCGCGTCAGCCCCAGCATTTT. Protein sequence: CASRETGARQPQHF.

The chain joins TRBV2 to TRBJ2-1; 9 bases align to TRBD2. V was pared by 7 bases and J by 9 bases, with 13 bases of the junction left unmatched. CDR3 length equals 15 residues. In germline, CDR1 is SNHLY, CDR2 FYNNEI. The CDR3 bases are TGTGCCAGCAAGGTCAGGCGGCTAGCGGGACGTGAGCAGTTCTTC. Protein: CASKVRRLAGREQFF.

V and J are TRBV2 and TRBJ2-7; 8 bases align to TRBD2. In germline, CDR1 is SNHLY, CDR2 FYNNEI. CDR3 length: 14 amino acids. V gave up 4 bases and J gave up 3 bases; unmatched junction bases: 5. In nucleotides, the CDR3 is TGTGCCAGCAGTGCCTATAGCGGGGTCTACGAGCAGTACTTC. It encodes CASSAYSGVYEQYF.

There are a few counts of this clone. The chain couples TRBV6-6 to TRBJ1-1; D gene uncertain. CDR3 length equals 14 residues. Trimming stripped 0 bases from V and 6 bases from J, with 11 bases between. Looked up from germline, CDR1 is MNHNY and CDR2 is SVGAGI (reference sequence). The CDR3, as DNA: TGTGCCAGCAGTTACTCAACCGGGTGGGCTGAAGCTTTCTTT. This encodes CASSYSTGWAEAFF.

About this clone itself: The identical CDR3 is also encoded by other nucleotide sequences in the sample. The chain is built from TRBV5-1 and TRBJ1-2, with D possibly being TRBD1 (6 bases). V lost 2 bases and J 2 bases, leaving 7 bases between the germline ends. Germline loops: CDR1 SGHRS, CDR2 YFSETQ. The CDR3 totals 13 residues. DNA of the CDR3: TGCGCCAGCAGCTTCGACAGGAACTATGGCTACACCTTC. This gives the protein CASSFDRNYGYTF.

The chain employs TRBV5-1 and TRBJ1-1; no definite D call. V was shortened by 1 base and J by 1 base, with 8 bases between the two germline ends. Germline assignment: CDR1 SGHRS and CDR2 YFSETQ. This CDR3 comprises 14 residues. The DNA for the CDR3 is TGCGCCAGCAGCTTGAACGGAGAGAACACTGAAGCTTTCTTT. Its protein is CASSLNGENTEAFF.

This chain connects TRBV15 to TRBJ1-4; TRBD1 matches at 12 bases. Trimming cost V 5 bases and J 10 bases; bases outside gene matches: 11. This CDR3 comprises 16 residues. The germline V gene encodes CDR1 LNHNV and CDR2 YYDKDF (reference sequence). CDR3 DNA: TGTGCCACCAGCGGCCAGATGGGACAGGGGGCGGGAAAACTGTTTTTT. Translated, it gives CATSGQMGQGAGKLFF.

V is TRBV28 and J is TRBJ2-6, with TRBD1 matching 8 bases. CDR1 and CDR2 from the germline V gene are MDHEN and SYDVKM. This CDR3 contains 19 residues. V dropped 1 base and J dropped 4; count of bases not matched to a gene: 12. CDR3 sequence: CASSLYYGQGPTGANVLTF. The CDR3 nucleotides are TGTGCCAGCAGTTTATATTACGGACAGGGCCCAACCGGGGCCAACGTCCTGACTTTC.

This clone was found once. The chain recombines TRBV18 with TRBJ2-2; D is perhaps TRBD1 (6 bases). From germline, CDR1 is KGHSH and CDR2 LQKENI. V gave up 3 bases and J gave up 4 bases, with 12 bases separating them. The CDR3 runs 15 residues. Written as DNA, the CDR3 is TGTGCCAGCTCACCCCTGACAGGCACCACCGGGGAGCTGTTTTTT. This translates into CASSPLTGTTGELFF.

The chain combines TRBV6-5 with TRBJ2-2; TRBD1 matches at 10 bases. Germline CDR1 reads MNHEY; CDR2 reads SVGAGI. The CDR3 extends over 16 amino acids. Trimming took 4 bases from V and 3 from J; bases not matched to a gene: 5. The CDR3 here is CASSSSGTGDTGELFF. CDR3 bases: TGTGCCAGCAGTTCTTCCGGGACAGGGGACACCGGGGAGCTGTTTTTT.

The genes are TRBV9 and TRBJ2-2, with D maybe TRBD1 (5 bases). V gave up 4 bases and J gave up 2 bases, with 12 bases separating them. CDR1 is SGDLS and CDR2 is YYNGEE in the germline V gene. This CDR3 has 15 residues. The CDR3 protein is CASSSGQGNTGELFF. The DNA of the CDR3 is TGTGCCAGCAGCTCAGGCCAGGGTAACACCGGGGAGCTGTTTTTT.

CDR3 loop: CASSAHRGTTDTQYF. Written as DNA, the CDR3 is TGTGCCAGCAGTGCCCACAGGGGTACGACAGATACGCAGTATTTT. The V call is TRBV6-1, the J call TRBJ2-3; 7 nucleotides line up with TRBD1. The germline V gene has CDR1 MNHNS and CDR2 SASEGT. The CDR3 length is 15 residues. V dropped 4 bases and J dropped 3; count of bases not matched to a gene: 7.

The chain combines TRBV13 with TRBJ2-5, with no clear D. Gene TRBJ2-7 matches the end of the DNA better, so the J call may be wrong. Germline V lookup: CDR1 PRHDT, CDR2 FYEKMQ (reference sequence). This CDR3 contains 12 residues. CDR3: CASSLARYEQYF. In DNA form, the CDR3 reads TGTGCCAGCAGCTTAGCTCGATACGAGCAGTACTTC.

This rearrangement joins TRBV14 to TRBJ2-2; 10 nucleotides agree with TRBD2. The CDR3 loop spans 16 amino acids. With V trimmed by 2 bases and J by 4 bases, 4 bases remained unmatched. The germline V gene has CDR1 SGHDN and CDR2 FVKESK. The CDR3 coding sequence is TGTGCCAGCAGCCAACTTCGGACTAGCGGCACCGGGGAGCTGTTTTTT. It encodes CASSQLRTSGTGELFF.

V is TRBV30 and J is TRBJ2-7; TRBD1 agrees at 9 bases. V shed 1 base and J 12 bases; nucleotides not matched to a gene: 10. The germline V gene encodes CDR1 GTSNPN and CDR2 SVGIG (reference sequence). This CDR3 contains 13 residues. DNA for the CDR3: TGTGCCTGGAGTGCCGCGACAGGGGGACTTCGGTACTTC. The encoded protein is CAWSAATGGLRYF.

The CDR3 nucleotides are TGTGCCAGCAGCCTAGTACCAGAGACCCAGTACTTC. This codes for CASSLVPETQYF. V usage is TRBV5-6 and J usage is TRBJ2-5; D is undetermined. Germline CDR1 SGHDT, CDR2 YYEEEE. The CDR3 has 12 amino acids. The V and J ends lost 4 bases and 4 bases respectively, with 8 bases between them.

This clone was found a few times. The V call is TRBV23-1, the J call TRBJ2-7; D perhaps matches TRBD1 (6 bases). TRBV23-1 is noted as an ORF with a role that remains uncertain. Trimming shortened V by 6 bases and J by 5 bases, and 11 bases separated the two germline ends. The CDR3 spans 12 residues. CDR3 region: CASRTSGDEQYF. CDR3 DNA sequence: TGCGCCAGCAGGACATCAGGGGACGAGCAGTACTTC.

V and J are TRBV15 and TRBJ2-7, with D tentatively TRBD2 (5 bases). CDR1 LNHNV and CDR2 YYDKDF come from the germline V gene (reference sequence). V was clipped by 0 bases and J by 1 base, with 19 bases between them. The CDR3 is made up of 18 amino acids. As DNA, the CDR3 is TGTGCCACCAGCAGAGATCCCAGCGGAGAAAAGAGGTCCTACGAGCAGTACTTC. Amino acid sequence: CATSRDPSGEKRSYEQYF. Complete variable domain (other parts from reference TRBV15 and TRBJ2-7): DAMVIQNPRYQVTQFGKPVTLSCSQTLNHNVMYWYQQKSSQAPKLLFHYYDKDFNNEADTPDNFQSRRPNTSFCFLDIRSPGLGDTAMYLCATSRDPSGEKRSYEQYFGPGTRLTVT.